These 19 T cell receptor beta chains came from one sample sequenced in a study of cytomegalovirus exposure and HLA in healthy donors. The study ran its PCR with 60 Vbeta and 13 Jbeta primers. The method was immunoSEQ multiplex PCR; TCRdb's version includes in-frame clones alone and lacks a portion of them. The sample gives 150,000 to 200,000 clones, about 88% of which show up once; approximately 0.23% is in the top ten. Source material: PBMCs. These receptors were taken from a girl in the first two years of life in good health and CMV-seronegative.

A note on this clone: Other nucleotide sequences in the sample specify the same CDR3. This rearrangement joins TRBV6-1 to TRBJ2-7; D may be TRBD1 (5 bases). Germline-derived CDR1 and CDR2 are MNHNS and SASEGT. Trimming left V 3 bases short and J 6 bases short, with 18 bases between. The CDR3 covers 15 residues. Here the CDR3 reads CASSEARQGGAEQYF. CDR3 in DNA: TGTGCCAGCAGTGAGGCTCGGCAGGGTGGGGCCGAGCAGTACTTC.

This CDR3 reads CASSQEKEGVWEQFF. The CDR3 region has the DNA TGCGCCAGCAGCCAAGAGAAGGAAGGGGTTTGGGAGCAGTTCTTC. This chain links TRBV4-1 with TRBJ2-1, with a tentative D call TRBD1 (5 bases). Germline values: CDR1 MGHRA, CDR2 YSYEKL. This CDR3 is built from 15 residues. V was pared by 0 bases and J by 10 bases, with 16 bases between.

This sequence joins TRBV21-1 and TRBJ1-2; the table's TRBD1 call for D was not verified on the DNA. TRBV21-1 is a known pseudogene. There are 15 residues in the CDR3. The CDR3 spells CASGRGQGRPYGYTF. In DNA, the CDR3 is TGTGCCAGCGGACGGGGACAGGGAAGGCCTTACGGCTACACCTTC.

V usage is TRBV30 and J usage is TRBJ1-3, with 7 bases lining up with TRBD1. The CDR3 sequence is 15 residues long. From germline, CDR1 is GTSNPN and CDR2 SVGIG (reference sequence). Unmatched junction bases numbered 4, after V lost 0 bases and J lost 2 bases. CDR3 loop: CAWSVQGSAGNTIYF. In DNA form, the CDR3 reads TGTGCCTGGAGTGTACAGGGGAGCGCTGGAAACACCATATATTTT.

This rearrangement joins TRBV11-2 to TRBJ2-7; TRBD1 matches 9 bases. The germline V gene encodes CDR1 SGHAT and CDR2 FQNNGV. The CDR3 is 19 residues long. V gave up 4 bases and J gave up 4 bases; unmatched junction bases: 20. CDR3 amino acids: CASSSRRTGQGFKKYEQYF. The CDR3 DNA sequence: TGTGCCAGCAGCTCCCGCCGTACGGGACAGGGTTTTAAGAAGTACGAGCAGTACTTC.

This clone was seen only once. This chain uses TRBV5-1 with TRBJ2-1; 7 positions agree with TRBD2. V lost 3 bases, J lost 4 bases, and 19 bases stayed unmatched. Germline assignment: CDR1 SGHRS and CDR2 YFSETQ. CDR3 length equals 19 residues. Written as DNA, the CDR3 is TGCGCCAGCAGCTCGTACTCCACTACCCGGGACTACCTATACAATGAGCAGTTCTTC. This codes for CASSSYSTTRDYLYNEQFF.

The CDR3 region is CASHGLAGGRYTQYF. The DNA of the CDR3 is TGTGCCAGCCATGGACTAGCGGGGGGGCGGTATACGCAGTATTTT. The J gene is TRBJ2-3, the V gene TRBV19, with 15 positions matching TRBD2. This CDR3 comprises 15 residues. CDR1 and CDR2 from the germline V gene are LNHDA and SQIVND (reference sequence). Trimming removed 9 bases from V and 7 bases from J; junction bases left unmatched: 8.

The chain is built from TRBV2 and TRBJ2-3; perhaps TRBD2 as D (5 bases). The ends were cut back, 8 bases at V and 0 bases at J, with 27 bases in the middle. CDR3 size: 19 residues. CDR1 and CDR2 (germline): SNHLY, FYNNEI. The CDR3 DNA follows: TGTGCCAGCCGGCGCTGGCTAGCCCACCGCTCCCCTAGCACAGATACGCAGTATTTT. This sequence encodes CASRRWLAHRSPSTDTQYF.

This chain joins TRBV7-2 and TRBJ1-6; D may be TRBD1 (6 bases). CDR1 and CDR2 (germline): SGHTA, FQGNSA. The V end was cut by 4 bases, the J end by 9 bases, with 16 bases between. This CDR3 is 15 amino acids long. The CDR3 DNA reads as TGTGCCAGCAGCTCTAATGACAGGAACGGTTCACCCCTCCACTTT. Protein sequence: CASSSNDRNGSPLHF. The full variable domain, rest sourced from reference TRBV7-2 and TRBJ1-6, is GAGVSQSPSNKVTEKGKDVELRCDPISGHTALYWYRQSLGQGLEFLIYFQGNSAPDKSGLPSDRFSAERTGGSVSTLTIQRTQQEDSAVYLCASSSNDRNGSPLHFGNGTRLTVT.

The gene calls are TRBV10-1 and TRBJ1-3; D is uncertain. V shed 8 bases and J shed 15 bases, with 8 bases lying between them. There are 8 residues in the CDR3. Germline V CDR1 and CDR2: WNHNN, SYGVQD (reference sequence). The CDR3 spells CASEIPYF. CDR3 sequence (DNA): TGCGCCAGCGAGATTCCATATTTT.

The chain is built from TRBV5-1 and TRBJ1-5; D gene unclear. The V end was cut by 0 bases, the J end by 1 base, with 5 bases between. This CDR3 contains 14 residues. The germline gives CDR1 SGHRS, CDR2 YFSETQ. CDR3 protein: CASSLGRSNQPQHF. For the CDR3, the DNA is TGCGCCAGCAGCTTGGGGCGGAGCAATCAGCCCCAGCATTTT.

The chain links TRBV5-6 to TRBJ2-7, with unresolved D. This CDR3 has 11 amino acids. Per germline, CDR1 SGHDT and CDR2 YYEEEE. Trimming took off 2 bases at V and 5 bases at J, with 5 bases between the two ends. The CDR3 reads CASSLEDEQYF. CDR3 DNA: TGTGCCAGCAGCTTAGAGGACGAGCAGTACTTC.

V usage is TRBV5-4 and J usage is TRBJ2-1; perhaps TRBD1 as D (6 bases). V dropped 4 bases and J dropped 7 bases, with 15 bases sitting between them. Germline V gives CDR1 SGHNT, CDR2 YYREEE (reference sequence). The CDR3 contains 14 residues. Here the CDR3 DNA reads TGTGCCAGCAGCACAGGGTTACCTGGGAATGAGCAGTTCTTC. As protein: CASSTGLPGNEQFF.

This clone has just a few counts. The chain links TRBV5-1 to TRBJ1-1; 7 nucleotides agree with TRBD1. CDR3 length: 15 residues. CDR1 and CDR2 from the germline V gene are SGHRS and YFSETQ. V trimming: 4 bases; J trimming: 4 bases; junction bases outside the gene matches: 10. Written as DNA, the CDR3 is TGCGCCAGCAGCGATCCCGGGACAGTCCTCACTGAAGCTTTCTTT. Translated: CASSDPGTVLTEAFF.

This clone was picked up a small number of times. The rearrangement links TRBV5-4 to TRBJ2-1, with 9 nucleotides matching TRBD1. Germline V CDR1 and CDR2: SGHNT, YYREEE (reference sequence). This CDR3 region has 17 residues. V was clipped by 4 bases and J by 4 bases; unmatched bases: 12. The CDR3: CASSRSGTGNYYNEQFF. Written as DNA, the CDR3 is TGTGCCAGCAGCCGGTCCGGGACAGGGAATTATTACAATGAGCAGTTCTTC.

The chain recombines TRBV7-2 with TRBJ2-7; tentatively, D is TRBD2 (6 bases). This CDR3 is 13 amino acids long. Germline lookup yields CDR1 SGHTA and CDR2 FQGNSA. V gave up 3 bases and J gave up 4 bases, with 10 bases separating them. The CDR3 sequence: CASSFLGGYEQYF. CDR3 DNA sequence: TGTGCCAGCAGCTTTCTTGGGGGGTACGAGCAGTACTTC.

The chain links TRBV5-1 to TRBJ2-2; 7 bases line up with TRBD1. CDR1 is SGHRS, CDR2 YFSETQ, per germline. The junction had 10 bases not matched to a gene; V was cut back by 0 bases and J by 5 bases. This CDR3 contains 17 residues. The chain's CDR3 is CASSLERQGEGTGELFF. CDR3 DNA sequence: TGCGCCAGCAGCTTGGAGAGACAGGGCGAGGGAACCGGGGAGCTGTTTTTT.

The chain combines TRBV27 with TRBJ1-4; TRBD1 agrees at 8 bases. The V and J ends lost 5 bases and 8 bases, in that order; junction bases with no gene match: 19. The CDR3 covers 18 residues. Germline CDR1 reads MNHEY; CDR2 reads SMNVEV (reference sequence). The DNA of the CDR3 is TGTGCCAGCAGTCTCCCCCCGCCCGACAGGGGAGGGGAAGAAAAACTGTTTTTT. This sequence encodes CASSLPPPDRGGEEKLFF.

The DNA of the CDR3 is TGTGCCAGTAGCTACAGGGCAGGCCAATACGAGCAGTACTTC. Encoded protein: CASSYRAGQYEQYF. The rearrangement joins TRBV19 to TRBJ2-7, with D perhaps TRBD1 (6 bases). Looked up from germline, CDR1 is LNHDA and CDR2 is SQIVND (reference sequence). CDR3 size: 14 residues. The V gene lost 6 bases and the J gene lost 4 bases, with 16 bases spanning the gap.